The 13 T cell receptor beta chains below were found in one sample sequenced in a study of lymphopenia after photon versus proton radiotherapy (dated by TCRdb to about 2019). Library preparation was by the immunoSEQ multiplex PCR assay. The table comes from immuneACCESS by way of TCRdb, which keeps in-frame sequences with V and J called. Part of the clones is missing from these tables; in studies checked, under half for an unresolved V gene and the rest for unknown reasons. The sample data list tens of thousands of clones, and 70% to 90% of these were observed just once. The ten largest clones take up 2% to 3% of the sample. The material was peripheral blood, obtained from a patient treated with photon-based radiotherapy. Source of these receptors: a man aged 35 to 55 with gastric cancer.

Here the CDR3 DNA reads TGTGCCAGCAGCTCTACAGGGACAGACCAAGAGACCCAGTACTTC. Amino acids: CASSSTGTDQETQYF. This chain links TRBV7-3 with TRBJ2-5; 7 nucleotides line up with TRBD1. The CDR3 contains 15 residues. Germline-derived CDR1 and CDR2 are SGHTA and FQGTGA. After removal of 4 bases from V and 0 bases from J, the junction contained 5 bases not matched to a gene.

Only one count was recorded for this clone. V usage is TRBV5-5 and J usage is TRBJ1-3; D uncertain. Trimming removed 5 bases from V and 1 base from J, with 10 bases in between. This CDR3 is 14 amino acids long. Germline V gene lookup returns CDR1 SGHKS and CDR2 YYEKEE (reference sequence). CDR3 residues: CASSTVGSGNTIYF. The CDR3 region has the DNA TGTGCCAGCAGTACGGTGGGTTCTGGAAACACCATATATTTT.

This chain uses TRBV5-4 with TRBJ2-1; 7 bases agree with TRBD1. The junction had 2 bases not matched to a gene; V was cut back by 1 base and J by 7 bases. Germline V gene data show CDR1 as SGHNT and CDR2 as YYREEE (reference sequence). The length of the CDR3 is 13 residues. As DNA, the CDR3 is TGTGCCAGCAGCTTGCCGGACAGGAATGAGCAGTTCTTC. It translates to CASSLPDRNEQFF.

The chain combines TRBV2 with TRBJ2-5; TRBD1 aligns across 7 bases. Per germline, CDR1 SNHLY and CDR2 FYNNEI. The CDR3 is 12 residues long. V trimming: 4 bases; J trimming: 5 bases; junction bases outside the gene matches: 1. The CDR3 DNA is TGTGCCAGCAGTGCGACAGGGGAGACCCAGTACTTC. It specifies CASSATGETQYF.

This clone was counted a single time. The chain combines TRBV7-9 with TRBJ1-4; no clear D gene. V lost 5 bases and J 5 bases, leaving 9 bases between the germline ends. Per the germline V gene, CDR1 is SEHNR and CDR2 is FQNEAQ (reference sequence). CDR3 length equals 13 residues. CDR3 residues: CASSPGANEKLFF. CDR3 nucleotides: TGTGCCAGCAGCCCGGGAGCAAATGAAAAACTGTTTTTT.

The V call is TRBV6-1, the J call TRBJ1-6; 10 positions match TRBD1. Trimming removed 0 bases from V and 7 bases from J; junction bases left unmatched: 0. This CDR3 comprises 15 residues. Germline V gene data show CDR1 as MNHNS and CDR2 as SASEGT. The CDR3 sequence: CASSEAGQGNSPLHF. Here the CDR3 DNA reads TGTGCCAGCAGTGAAGCGGGACAGGGGAATTCACCCCTCCACTTT.

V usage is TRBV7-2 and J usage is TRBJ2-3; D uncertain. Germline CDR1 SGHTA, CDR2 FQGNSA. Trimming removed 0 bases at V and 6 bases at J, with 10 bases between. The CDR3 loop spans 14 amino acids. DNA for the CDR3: TGTGCCAGCAGCTTAGCCGGTCGGCCCGATACGCAGTATTTT. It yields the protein CASSLAGRPDTQYF.

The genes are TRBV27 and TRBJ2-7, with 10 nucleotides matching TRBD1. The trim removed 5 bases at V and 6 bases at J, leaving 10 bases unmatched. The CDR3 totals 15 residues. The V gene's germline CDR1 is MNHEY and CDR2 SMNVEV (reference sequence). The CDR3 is CASSPRTGGAPEQYF. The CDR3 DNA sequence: TGTGCCAGCAGTCCCAGGACAGGGGGGGCCCCCGAGCAGTACTTC.

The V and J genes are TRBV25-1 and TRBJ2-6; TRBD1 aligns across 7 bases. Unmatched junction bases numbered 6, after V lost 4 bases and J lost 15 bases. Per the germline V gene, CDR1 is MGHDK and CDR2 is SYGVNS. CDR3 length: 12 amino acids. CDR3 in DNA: TGTGCCAGCAGTGTGGGCAGGGGGAACCTGACTTTC. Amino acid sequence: CASSVGRGNLTF.

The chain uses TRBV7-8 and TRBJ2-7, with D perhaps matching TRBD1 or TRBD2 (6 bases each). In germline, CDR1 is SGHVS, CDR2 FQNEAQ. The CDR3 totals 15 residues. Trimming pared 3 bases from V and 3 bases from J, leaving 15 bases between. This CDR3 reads CASSFSGAVNYEQYF. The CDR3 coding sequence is TGTGCCAGCAGCTTTTCGGGGGCGGTTAACTACGAGCAGTACTTC.

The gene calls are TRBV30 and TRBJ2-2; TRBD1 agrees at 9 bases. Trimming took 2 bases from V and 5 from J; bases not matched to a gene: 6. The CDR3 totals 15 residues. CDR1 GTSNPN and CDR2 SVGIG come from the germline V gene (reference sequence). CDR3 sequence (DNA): TGTGCCTGGAGTAGACGGGACAGGGAGACCGGGGAGCTGTTTTTT. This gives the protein CAWSRRDRETGELFF.

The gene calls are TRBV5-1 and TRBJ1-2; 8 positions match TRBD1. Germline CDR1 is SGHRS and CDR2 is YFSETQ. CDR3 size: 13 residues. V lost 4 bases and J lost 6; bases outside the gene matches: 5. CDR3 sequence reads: CASSMGQAHGYTF. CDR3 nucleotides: TGCGCCAGCAGCATGGGACAGGCCCATGGCTACACCTTC.

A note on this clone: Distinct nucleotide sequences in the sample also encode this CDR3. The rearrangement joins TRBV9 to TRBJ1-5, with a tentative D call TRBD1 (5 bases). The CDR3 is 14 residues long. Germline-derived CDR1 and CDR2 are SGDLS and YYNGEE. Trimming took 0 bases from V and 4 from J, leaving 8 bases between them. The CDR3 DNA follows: TGTGCCAGCAGCGTAGGTGGGGGAAATCAGCCCCAGCATTTT. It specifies CASSVGGGNQPQHF.